This T cell receptor beta chain was observed in a study of cytomegalovirus exposure and HLA in healthy donors. Study-level points and caveats: TCR beta V segments were, for the most part, productive about 87% or about 30% of the time in an earlier analysis. Sequences of the TCR beta chain were said to predict the HLA-A and HLA-B alleles of most subjects accurately. Despite most TCR sequences being rare, some public TCRs occurred in many donors.

Germline values: CDR1 SGHNT, CDR2 YYREEE (reference sequence). V was pared by 4 bases and J by 2 bases, with 15 bases between. This CDR3 has 15 amino acids. The PCR ran on 60 Vbeta and 13 Jbeta primers. Per the original data handling: Unique TCR beta chains totaled some 80 million in a later count, with roughly 11 million of them shared. TCRdb keeps only in-frame clones here, not all; method: immunoSEQ multiplex PCR. V and J calls and clone size are copied from that table; D and trimming were computed from the DNA. The profile shows over 100,000 clones, about two thirds of them singletons. In this sample, this clone turned up once. Its antigen is unknown.

This receptor was obtained from a man aged 45-65 years in good health and CMV-seropositive. Sequences were obtained from PBMCs. The chain recombines TRBV5-4 with TRBJ2-5; a possible D gene is TRBD2 (6 bases). The CDR3 spells CASSEGTRRQETQYF. CDR3 coding DNA: TGTGCCAGCAGCGAAGGGACTCGCCGTCAAGAGACCCAGTACTTC.